These T cell receptor beta chains were read from a single sample in a study of T cell responses to AZD1222 COVID-19 vaccine. Sequenced by immunoSEQ multiplex PCR; TCRdb stores in-frame clones only, minus some. The table includes around 100,000 clones, 80% to 90% detected once. Sequenced here: peripheral blood, sampled on day 0 of AZD1222 vaccination. These receptors were taken from an adult in good health. Both conserved end residues are part of each CDR3. The D gene is left open where the match is weak. Size values are once, few and many counts, or a class for expanded clones, and some rows have none.

>TRBJ2-1|16|TRBV7-8|.|TRBD2
CASSKRLAGEGDEQFF
TGTGCCAGCAGCAAGAGACTAGCGGGAGAAGGCGATGAGCAGTTCTTC
>TRBJ1-6|16|TRBV7-8|.|.
CASSSGARGGNSPLHF
TGTGCCAGCAGCTCAGGGGCCCGAGGGGGTAATTCACCCCTCCACTTT
>TRBJ1-1|15|TRBV18|.|.
CASSPPFNRNTEAFF
TGTGCCAGCTCACCGCCCTTTAACAGGAACACTGAAGCTTTCTTT
>TRBJ2-2|15|TRBV6-2/TRBV6-3|.|.
CASSLTGQRGGELFF
TGTGCCAGCAGTCTAACGGGACAGCGGGGCGGGGAGCTGTTTTTT
>TRBJ2-7|11|TRBV29-1|.|.
CSHRDSTRQYF
TGCAGCCACAGGGACTCGACCCGGCAGTACTTC
>TRBJ1-4|11|TRBV21-1|.|.
CASSNDRKLFF
TGTGCCAGCAGCAATGACAGAAAACTGTTTTTT
>TRBJ2-7|15|TRBV4-1|.|.
CASSQEGTVSYEQYF
TGCGCCAGCAGCCAAGAAGGGACTGTATCTTACGAGCAGTACTTC
>TRBJ1-4|11|TRBV20-1|.|.
CSAEANEKLFF
TGCAGCGCAGAGGCTAATGAAAAACTGTTTTTT
>TRBJ2-3|15|TRBV15|.|TRBD2
CATKMTSGSTDTQYF
TGTGCCACCAAGATGACTAGCGGGAGCACAGATACGCAGTATTTT
>TRBJ1-2|12|TRBV10-3|.|.
CAISDLFRSYTF
TGTGCCATCAGTGATCTTTTCCGAAGCTACACCTTC
>TRBJ1-2|14|TRBV6-5|.|.
CASRSRGGRDGYTF
TGTGCCAGCAGATCCCGCGGGGGGAGGGATGGCTACACCTTC
>TRBJ1-6|15|TRBV10-2|.|.
CASSESVSSNSPLHF
TGCGCCAGCAGTGAGTCCGTCTCCTCAAATTCACCCCTCCACTTT
>TRBJ2-7|15|TRBV9|.|.
CASGVDSSSSYEQYF
TGTGCCAGCGGGGTGGACAGTTCTAGCTCCTACGAGCAGTACTTC
>TRBJ2-1|17|TRBV7-3|.|TRBD2
CASSLTPSGRAWNEQFF
TGTGCCAGCAGCTTAACCCCTAGCGGGAGGGCCTGGAATGAGCAGTTCTTC
>TRBJ1-2|12|TRBV6-5|few|.
CASMPTELGYTF
TGTGCCAGCATGCCCACAGAGCTAGGCTACACCTTC
>TRBJ2-1|17|TRBV12-5|.|.
CASGLGLDSYSYNEQFF
TGTGCTAGTGGTTTAGGTCTGGACAGCTACTCCTACAATGAGCAGTTCTTC
>TRBJ1-1|15|TRBV7-9|few|TRBD1
CASSLMGQGGTEAFF
TGTGCCAGCAGCTTAATGGGACAGGGAGGCACTGAAGCTTTCTTT